The clone carrying this TCR beta chain has just one count. This specimen comes from a study of immune evolution from preneoplasia to lung adenocarcinoma. Profiling relied on immunoSEQ multiplex PCR, and the TCRdb table lists in-frame clones only, not all of them. The table records about 4,300 clones, 74% of them present only once. From germline, CDR1 is SQVTM and CDR2 ANQGSEA. This CDR3 spans 18 amino acids. J gave up 1 base and V 7 bases, and 22 bases lay outside the gene matches. The sequence came from a person aged 60-80 years with lung adenocarcinoma. Sequencing was carried out using FFPE adjacent normal lung tissue. The chain carries TRBV29-1 and TRBJ2-7; 7 bases are a match to TRBD2. In DNA form, the CDR3 reads TGCAGCGCTTGGCGACAGATTATATTAGCGGGCCGGTCCTACGAGCAGTACTTC. Encoded protein: CSAWRQIILAGRSYEQYF.